A selection of T cell receptor beta chains follows, all from one sample in a study of blood T cell repertoires in COVID-19. Profiling relied on immunoSEQ multiplex PCR, and the TCRdb table lists in-frame clones only, not all of them. The data show 120,000 to 150,000 clones, 88% seen once. What was sequenced was peripheral blood. The receptors originated from a human donor in a cohort sampled during active COVID-19. CDR3s include the opening cysteine and the closing phenylalanine or tryptophan. A D gene is named only where the DNA matches it firmly. Only part of the rows carry a size: once, few, many, or a class if the clone is expanded.

.	.	TRBV9	TRBJ1-4	CASSVGGARGEKLFF	TGTGCCAGCAGCGTAGGCGGGGCCCGAGGAGAAAAACTGTTTTTT
.	TRBD1	TRBV6-5	TRBJ2-7	CASSRTGSYEQYF	TGTGCCAGCAGCAGGACAGGCTCCTACGAGCAGTACTTC
.	TRBD1	TRBV24-1	TRBJ2-1	CATSGTGTEKFF	TGTGCCACAAGTGGGACCGGGACAGAAAAATTCTTC
.	.	TRBV3-1/TRBV3-2	TRBJ2-1	CASSHAEANEQFF	TGTGCCAGCAGCCACGCCGAGGCAAATGAGCAGTTCTTC
.	TRBD1	TRBV11-3	TRBJ1-1	CASSLRTGTVPFF	TGTGCCAGCAGCCTTCGGACAGGGACCGTCCCTTTCTTT
.	.	TRBV15	TRBJ1-4	CATSRDIRGAGEKLFF	TGTGCCACCAGCAGAGATATCAGGGGCGCGGGTGAAAAACTGTTTTTT
.	.	TRBV7-2	TRBJ1-3	CASSLYTGSSGNTIYF	TGTGCCAGCAGCCTTTACACAGGAAGCTCTGGAAACACCATATATTTT
.	.	TRBV5-1	TRBJ1-5	CASSFPRSGKYSNQPQHF	TGCGCCAGCAGCTTCCCGCGGTCCGGGAAATATAGCAATCAGCCCCAGCATTTT
.	TRBD2	TRBV30	TRBJ2-3	CAWRRGASTDTQYF	TGTGCCTGGCGGCGGGGGGCGAGCACAGATACGCAGTATTTT
.	TRBD1	TRBV6-2/TRBV6-3	TRBJ2-3	CASSQSGTGGDTQYF	TGTGCCAGCAGTCAATCCGGGACAGGGGGAGATACGCAGTATTTT
few	TRBD1	TRBV6-5	TRBJ1-5	CASSYDQGAGQPQHF	TGTGCCAGCAGTTACGATCAGGGGGCGGGTCAGCCCCAGCATTTT
.	.	TRBV30	TRBJ2-5	CAWSLPPARSQYF	TGTGCCTGGAGCCTACCACCCGCTAGGTCCCAGTACTTC
.	TRBD2	TRBV3-1/TRBV3-2	TRBJ2-7	CASSLSGRASYEQYF	TGTGCCAGCAGCCTGAGCGGGAGGGCCTCTTACGAGCAGTACTTC
.	.	TRBV7-9	TRBJ1-3	CASSPPGSGNTIYF	TGTGCCAGCAGCCCCCCTGGGAGTGGAAACACCATATATTTT
.	TRBD1	TRBV5-6	TRBJ2-1	CASSSDRGNEQFF	TGTGCCAGCAGCTCCGACAGGGGAAATGAGCAGTTCTTC
.	.	TRBV5-6	TRBJ2-7	CASSLGPLVYEQYF	TGTGCCAGCAGCTTGGGTCCGCTAGTCTACGAGCAGTACTTC
.	.	TRBV11-2	TRBJ2-7	CASSLDRAPYEQYF	TGTGCCAGCAGCTTAGACAGGGCCCCCTACGAGCAGTACTTC
once	TRBD2	TRBV7-3	TRBJ2-2	CASSFGGGASTGELFF	TGTGCCAGCAGCTTTGGGGGAGGGGCGAGCACCGGGGAGCTGTTTTTT
.	.	TRBV5-1	TRBJ1-2	CASSLVRGRGYTF	TGCGCCAGCAGCTTGGTCAGGGGTCGAGGCTACACCTTC
once	.	TRBV5-3	TRBJ1-1	CARSLAGDTEAFF	TGTGCCAGAAGCTTGGCAGGGGACACTGAAGCTTTCTTT
.	TRBD1	TRBV3-1/TRBV3-2	TRBJ1-2	CASSLAGTGDYGYTF	TGTGCCAGCAGCCTGGCCGGGACAGGGGACTATGGCTACACCTTC
.	TRBD1	TRBV9	TRBJ2-5	CASSFGTGQETQYF	TGTGCCAGCAGCTTCGGGACAGGGCAAGAGACCCAGTACTTC
.	TRBD2	TRBV4-2	TRBJ2-5	CASSQTSGGWETQYF	TGTGCCAGCAGCCAAACTAGCGGGGGATGGGAGACCCAGTACTTC
few	.	TRBV20-1	TRBJ2-7	CSASYSRTYEQYF	TGCAGTGCTAGTTACTCCCGAACCTACGAGCAGTACTTC